The rows below give T cell receptor beta chains drawn from one sample of a study of blood T cell repertoires in COVID-19. Here immunoSEQ multiplex PCR was the method, and the copy in TCRdb shows in-frame clones only, minus some. The table has 80,000 to 95,000 clones, roughly 90% seen once; the top ten hold about 3.3%. The sequenced sample consisted of peripheral blood. These receptors all come from a woman aged 70-85 years with acute or convalescent COVID-19. CDR3s leave out the opening cysteine and the closing phenylalanine or tryptophan. The order of the fields is CDR3 length, J gene, D gene, V gene, CDR3 protein. D genes are given only for firm matches.

13	TRBJ2-3	-	TRBV2	ASSEVLRGTDTQY
11	TRBJ2-3	-	TRBV7-8	ASSFNPEGTQY
11	TRBJ2-1	-	TRBV20-1	SASREAYNEQF
14	TRBJ1-3	-	TRBV7-9	ASSLATGGSGNTIY
12	TRBJ1-5	TRBD1	TRBV6-5	ASRERQGAQPQH
11	TRBJ1-1	-	TRBV6-2/TRBV6-3	ASSKEGLVEAF
12	TRBJ2-2	TRBD1	TRBV4-2	ASSGQGARGELF
11	TRBJ1-6	-	TRBV6-5	ASSYFGGSPLH
12	TRBJ1-2	-	TRBV5-1	ASSLGTGQRSYT
11	TRBJ2-1	-	TRBV3-1/TRBV3-2	ASSPYDYNEQF
12	TRBJ2-7	-	TRBV6-6	ASRFPYGNYEQY
14	TRBJ1-6	TRBD1	TRBV19	ATRQGADGHNSPLH
15	TRBJ1-4	-	TRBV7-8	ASSLVVAGATNEKLF
12	TRBJ1-5	-	TRBV20-1	SASQPANNQPQH
11	TRBJ1-6	-	TRBV10-1	ASSAAGNSPLH
14	TRBJ2-1	-	TRBV25-1	ASSATNSPYFNEQF
13	TRBJ2-1	TRBD2	TRBV18	ASSPPGLGAYEQF
12	TRBJ2-3	-	TRBV28	ASSFGGSTDTQY
12	TRBJ1-1	TRBD1	TRBV5-1	ASSQTGETTEAF
15	TRBJ2-6	TRBD1	TRBV4-1	ASSRETGSSGANVLT
13	TRBJ2-7	TRBD2	TRBV4-1	ASSSTSGSSYEQY
15	TRBJ1-2	-	TRBV28	ASSLWAVKKSNYGYT
12	TRBJ1-2	TRBD1	TRBV2	ASSVSQGRGGYT
10	TRBJ1-1	TRBD1	TRBV10-3	AISDRGQLAF
14	TRBJ2-7	TRBD2	TRBV5-1	ASSLVASGSSYEQY
12	TRBJ2-5	TRBD2	TRBV29-1	SVASSGVQETQY
11	TRBJ2-2	-	TRBV6-5	ASISAGSGELF
14	TRBJ1-3	TRBD1	TRBV4-1	ASSQTTGTGGHTIY
11	TRBJ2-1	-	TRBV3-1/TRBV3-2	ASSRAGGNEQF
14	TRBJ1-3	TRBD1	TRBV28	ASRESGTGYGNTIY
14	TRBJ2-5	TRBD2	TRBV7-2	ASSRGLAGGAETQY
14	TRBJ1-5	TRBD1	TRBV4-1	ASSQAPGTGHQPQH
12	TRBJ1-3	TRBD1	TRBV30	ASPGTGGGNTIY
13	TRBJ2-6	-	TRBV28	ASSTQGVGANVLT
9	TRBJ1-2	-	TRBV28	ASSSYYGYT
16	TRBJ1-6	TRBD1	TRBV7-9	ASSLLFARDSTNSPLH
10	TRBJ1-3	TRBD1	TRBV9	ASGTVGNTIY
12	TRBJ1-5	TRBD1	TRBV19	ASQGVHSNQPQH
14	TRBJ2-7	TRBD2	TRBV6-1	ASSEVASGLTYEQY
11	TRBJ2-1	TRBD2	TRBV6-5	ASNQRDYNEQF
16	TRBJ2-1	TRBD2	TRBV10-3	AIKPGLAGGPSYNEQF
14	TRBJ2-1	TRBD2	TRBV28	AIGAGGGGLYNEQF
14	TRBJ2-2	-	TRBV18	ASSPPLTSGSGELF
13	TRBJ1-2	-	TRBV7-6	ASSLASGSGYGYT
13	TRBJ2-3	TRBD2	TRBV10-2	ASSEQRGNTDTQY
14	TRBJ1-2	TRBD1	TRBV6-6	ASSLQSTGTGSGYT